The clone carrying this TCR beta chain was seen only a few times. The CDR3 totals 14 residues. Trimming stripped 5 bases from V and 0 bases from J, with 11 bases between. Germline assignment: CDR1 KGHSH and CDR2 LQKENI. Sequenced material consisted of expressed TCRB transcripts (all of the isolated RNA was reverse transcribed). Here immunoSEQ multiplex PCR was the method, and the copy in TCRdb shows in-frame clones only, minus some. Found here are about 330,000 clones, approximately 9.9% of them singletons; the top ten hold approximately 0.016%. The entry originates in a study of beta chain features in type 1 diabetes.

The chain combines TRBV18 with TRBJ2-7, with D perhaps TRBD2 (5 bases). This receptor was obtained from a woman in her twenties or thirties in good health. The sample consisted of naive CD4+ T cells from blood. CDR3 sequence: CASSSLASSYEQYF. The DNA of the CDR3 is TGTGCCAGCTCATCATTAGCGAGCTCCTACGAGCAGTACTTC.